This record looks at one TCR beta chain sequence and its context. CDR1 SGHRS and CDR2 YFSETQ come from the germline V gene. Trimming took off 3 bases at V and 6 bases at J, with 15 bases between the two ends. The CDR3 spans 14 residues. These data belong to a study of blood T cell repertoires in COVID-19. Across the whole study: Samples taken during acute and convalescent COVID-19 were collected in the United States, Italy and Spain. In each case, the material was cDNA or gDNA derived from T cells, B-cell-depleted T cells, or PBMCs.

Per the original methods: Amplification of reference gene primers provided the estimated nucleated cell counts. Assay: immunoSEQ multiplex PCR; the TCRdb copy retains only in-frame clones and omits some. V and J calls and clone size are those listed in that table; D and trimming were worked out from the DNA. The sample consists of approximately 100,000 clones, roughly 85% of them appearing once. The specimen was peripheral blood. The clonotype comes from a woman between 65 and 79 years old with active or convalescent COVID-19. This chain uses TRBV5-1 with TRBJ1-2, with D tentatively TRBD1 (5 bases). CDR3 sequence (DNA): TGCGCCAGCAGCTCGTCGGCAGGGAGGAATGGCTACACCTTC. This encodes CASSSSAGRNGYTF.